Listed here are 16 T cell receptor beta chains from one sample, sequenced in a study of T cell changes during pregnancy in multiple sclerosis. TCRdb keeps only in-frame clones here, not all; method: immunoSEQ multiplex PCR. The repertoire holds around 24,000 clones, with around 84% as singletons. The starting material was CD4+ T cells from peripheral blood mononuclear cells, obtained in the second trimester of pregnancy. These receptors all come from a female donor in good health, enrolled as a control in a pregnancy study.

The genes are TRBV5-1 and TRBJ2-5; 9 bases fit TRBD2. Germline CDR1 is SGHRS and CDR2 is YFSETQ. The CDR3 has 17 residues. Trimming cost V 0 bases and J 0 bases; bases outside gene matches: 6. The CDR3 bases are TGCGCCAGCAGCTTGGGGGGGCTAGCGGGAAACCAAGAGACCCAGTACTTC. Amino acids: CASSLGGLAGNQETQYF.

This chain joins TRBV6-6 and TRBJ2-4, with D possibly TRBD2 on 7 matching bases. The V and J ends lost 7 bases and 1 base respectively, with 14 bases between them. The length of the CDR3 is 15 residues. Germline V gene data show CDR1 as MNHNY and CDR2 as SVGAGI (reference sequence). CDR3: CASKDRGAAKNIQYF. The CDR3 region has the DNA TGTGCCAGCAAAGATCGGGGGGCCGCCAAAAACATTCAGTACTTC.

The chain uses TRBV5-1 and TRBJ2-5, with 9 bases fitting TRBD2. Trimming took 4 bases from V and 3 from J; bases not matched to a gene: 10. The CDR3 is 16 amino acids. Germline V gene lookup returns CDR1 SGHRS and CDR2 YFSETQ. CDR3 residues: CASSPGTSGWEETQYF. For the CDR3, the DNA is TGCGCCAGCAGCCCCGGAACTAGCGGGTGGGAAGAGACCCAGTACTTC.

The rearrangement links TRBV5-4 to TRBJ1-6; 7 nucleotides agree with TRBD1. Germline values: CDR1 SGHNT, CDR2 YYREEE (reference sequence). J lost 0 bases, V lost 4 bases, and 7 bases had no gene match. This CDR3 spans 17 amino acids. The CDR3 DNA is TGTGCCAGCAGCCCCGGGACAGCCGGCTCCTATAATTCACCCCTCCACTTT. Amino acid sequence: CASSPGTAGSYNSPLHF. Full variable domain (outside the CDR3, taken from reference TRBV5-4 and TRBJ1-6): ETGVTQSPTHLIKTRGQQVTLRCSSQSGHNTVSWYQQALGQGPQFIFQYYREEENGRGNFPPRFSGLQFPNYSSELNVNALELDDSALYLCASSPGTAGSYNSPLHFGNGTRLTVT.

This rearrangement joins TRBV7-3 to TRBJ2-1; 7 nucleotides match TRBD1. CDR3 length: 16 amino acids. V trimming: 8 bases; J trimming: 8 bases; junction bases outside the gene matches: 18. Looked up from germline, CDR1 is SGHTA and CDR2 is FQGTGA. CDR3 protein: CASSNQGVNSDHEQFF. The CDR3 DNA reads TGTGCCAGCTCGAACCAGGGGGTAAACTCGGACCATGAGCAGTTCTTC.

The genes are TRBV19 and TRBJ2-7, with TRBD1 identical over 7 bases. The V gene's germline CDR1 is LNHDA and CDR2 SQIVND (reference sequence). Unmatched junction bases numbered 3, after V lost 6 bases and J lost 1 base. This CDR3 is 13 amino acids long. The CDR3 DNA sequence: TGTGCCAGTAGATTACAGGGGTCCTACGAGCAGTACTTC. This sequence encodes CASRLQGSYEQYF.

The chain uses TRBV2 and TRBJ1-1; D perhaps matches TRBD1 (5 bases). CDR3 size: 14 residues. Trimming cost V 4 bases and J 0 bases, with 9 bases left between them. Germline CDR1 reads SNHLY; CDR2 reads FYNNEI. CDR3 sequence (DNA): TGTGCCAGCAGTGCAGGGTTTTTGAACACTGAAGCTTTCTTT. The encoded protein is CASSAGFLNTEAFF.

As concerns this clone: The DNA is left out, because the CDR3 cannot be placed on it with certainty; the CDR3 is given as TCRdb lists it. This chain links TRBV7-6 with TRBJ2-7; whether TRBD1, the table's D call, matches the DNA was not checked. Germline-derived CDR1 and CDR2 are SGHVS and FNYEAQ. The CDR3 contains 13 residues when both ends are counted. The CDR3 reads CASSLNFGTGANF.

This chain connects TRBV15 to TRBJ2-7; weak D call: TRBD1 (5 bases). Germline CDR1 reads LNHNV; CDR2 reads YYDKDF (reference sequence). The CDR3 spans 16 residues. V was shortened by 0 bases and J by 6 bases, with 18 bases between the two germline ends. The CDR3 protein is CATSRDYPGAGPEQYF. The CDR3 bases are TGTGCCACCAGCAGAGATTACCCTGGGGCCGGCCCCGAGCAGTACTTC.

This chain uses TRBV7-3 with TRBJ2-2, with 13 bases identical to TRBD2. Germline V gene data show CDR1 as SGHTA and CDR2 as FQGTGA. The J segment lost 1 base and the V segment lost 5 bases, leaving 7 bases of the junction unmatched. The CDR3 consists of 18 residues. Here the CDR3 DNA reads TGTGCCAGCAGCGGGTCCGGGACTAGCGGGATGAACACCGGGGAGCTGTTTTTT. Amino acid sequence: CASSGSGTSGMNTGELFF.

The chain employs TRBV11-2 and TRBJ2-5; 9 bases fit TRBD1. The V segment lost 5 bases and the J segment 5 bases; nucleotides outside the gene matches: 15. This CDR3 is 17 amino acids long. CDR1 and CDR2 from the germline V gene are SGHAT and FQNNGV. The CDR3 spells CASSRDRANSVRETQYF. DNA for the CDR3: TGTGCCAGCAGCAGGGACAGGGCAAATTCCGTTCGGGAGACCCAGTACTTC. Filled out from reference TRBV11-2 and TRBJ2-5, the complete variable domain reads EAGVAQSPRYKIIEKRQSVAFWCNPISGHATLYWYQQILGQGPKLLIQFQNNGVVDDSQLPKDRFSAERLKGVDSTLKIQPAKLEDSAVYLCASSRDRANSVRETQYFGPGTRLLVL.

The chain is built from TRBV7-2 and TRBJ1-2, with 7 bases aligning to TRBD1. This CDR3 region has 15 residues. After removal of 4 bases from V and 1 base from J, the junction contained 6 bases not matched to a gene. The germline V gene has CDR1 SGHTA and CDR2 FQGNSA. This CDR3 is CASSSTGQFNYGYTF. The CDR3 DNA sequence: TGTGCCAGCAGCTCGACGGGACAGTTTAACTATGGCTACACCTTC.

Here the CDR3 reads CASSLESLAGANEQFF. CDR3 sequence (DNA): TGTGCCAGCAGCTTAGAGAGTCTAGCGGGAGCGAATGAGCAGTTCTTC. The chain recombines TRBV7-9 with TRBJ2-1, with 10 bases fitting TRBD2. CDR1 SEHNR and CDR2 FQNEAQ come from the germline V gene (reference sequence). Germline trimming cut 1 base from V and 7 bases from J; bases unmatched to any gene: 7. CDR3 length: 16 residues. The full variable domain, with the rest looked up from reference TRBV7-9 and TRBJ2-1, is DTGVSQNPRHKITKRGQNVTFRCDPISEHNRLYWYRQTLGQGPEFLTYFQNEAQLEKSRLLSDRFSAERPKGSFSTLEIQRTEQGDSAMYLCASSLESLAGANEQFFGPGTRLTVL.

By frequency in the sample, this clone is medium-sized (0.01 to 0.1%). This sequence joins TRBV14 and TRBJ1-1, with TRBD1 matching over 8 bases. Germline CDR1 reads SGHDN; CDR2 reads FVKESK. J was trimmed by 5 bases and V by 4 bases; bases with no gene match: 9. The CDR3 spans 15 residues. DNA of the CDR3: TGTGCCAGCAGCCCTACCGACAGGGGAAGAACTGAAGCTTTCTTT. This gives the protein CASSPTDRGRTEAFF.

The chain recombines TRBV19 with TRBJ2-1, with 9 positions matching TRBD2. The CDR3 loop spans 14 amino acids. CDR1 and CDR2 from the germline V gene are LNHDA and SQIVND (reference sequence). The J segment lost 5 bases and the V segment lost 7 bases, leaving 6 bases of the junction unmatched. CDR3 protein: CASNPSGINNEQFF. CDR3 bases: TGTGCCAGTAACCCTAGCGGGATCAACAATGAGCAGTTCTTC. The full variable domain, its missing parts supplied by reference TRBV19 and TRBJ2-1, is DGGITQSPKYLFRKEGQNVTLSCEQNLNHDAMYWYRQDPGQGLRLIYYSQIVNDFQKGDIAEGYSVSREKKESFPLTVTSAQKNPTAFYLCASNPSGINNEQFFGPGTRLTVL.

This clone was observed a handful of times. The chain joins TRBV15 to TRBJ2-7; D possibly corresponds to TRBD1 (5 bases). Germline CDR1 LNHNV, CDR2 YYDKDF (reference sequence). V dropped 4 bases and J dropped 2 bases, with 15 bases sitting between them. The CDR3 sequence is 15 residues long. The CDR3 spells CATSIGAGLTYEQYF. In DNA, the CDR3 is TGTGCCACCAGCATAGGGGCCGGGCTGACCTACGAGCAGTACTTC.